A selection of T cell receptor beta chains follows, all from one sample in a study of OX40 agonist ivuxolimab in advanced cancers. The method was immunoSEQ multiplex PCR; TCRdb's version includes in-frame clones alone and lacks a portion of them. The data contain 40,000 to 50,000 clones, 80% of them singletons. The sample was CD4+ or CD8+ T cells sorted from blood, taken in a trial of the OX40 agonist ivuxolimab. Receptor source: an adult with an advanced solid tumor such as melanoma, head and neck, liver or kidney cancer. CDR3s include the opening cysteine and the closing phenylalanine or tryptophan. The D gene is left open where the match is weak. Not all rows give a size; the values are once, few, many and, for expanded clones, a class.

v_gene	j_gene	d_gene	abundance	CDR3nt	CDR3aa
TRBV6-5	TRBJ2-7	TRBD2	-	TGTGCCAGCAGTGAGGGACTAGCGGTCTACGAGCAGTACTTC	CASSEGLAVYEQYF
TRBV29-1	TRBJ2-1	TRBD1	-	TGCAGCGTAGGACAGGGGGGCTACAATGAGCAGTTCTTC	CSVGQGGYNEQFF
TRBV19	TRBJ1-5	TRBD1	-	TGTGCCAGTAGTTCGACAGGGGATCAGCCCCAGCATTTT	CASSSTGDQPQHF
TRBV7-8	TRBJ1-5	TRBD1	-	TGTGCCAGCAGCCTATGGGACAGGACTAGCAATCAGCCCCAGCATTTT	CASSLWDRTSNQPQHF
TRBV10-1	TRBJ2-3	TRBD2	-	TGCGCCCCCGACCGGGAGGCCTACACAGATACGCAGTATTTT	CAPDREAYTDTQYF
TRBV5-1	TRBJ2-2	-	-	TGCGCCAGCAGCTTGCGGCAGGCGACGAACACCGGGGAGCTGTTTTTT	CASSLRQATNTGELFF
TRBV7-3	TRBJ1-2	-	-	TGTGCCAGCAGCGCCGGGACGGGCATCTACACCTTC	CASSAGTGIYTF
TRBV7-8	TRBJ2-3	TRBD2	-	TGTGCCAGCAGCTACCCCCTAGCGGGAGTGTCAGATACGCAGTATTTT	CASSYPLAGVSDTQYF
TRBV11-2	TRBJ2-5	-	-	TGTGCCAGCAGCGCCCAGGGACCCGAGACCCAGTACTTC	CASSAQGPETQYF
TRBV9	TRBJ2-1	TRBD2	once	TGTGCCAGCAGCGTCCAATGGGGGGGACCGGGGCCCTACAATGAGCAGTTCTTC	CASSVQWGGPGPYNEQFF
TRBV28	TRBJ1-2	-	-	TGTGCCAGCAGTCCTCCGGGAGGGGTGGACTATGGCTACACCTTC	CASSPPGGVDYGYTF
TRBV30	TRBJ1-6	-	-	TGTGCCTGGAGGCAGGGGCGATCACCCCTCCACTTT	CAWRQGRSPLHF
TRBV7-2	TRBJ1-1	-	medium-sized	TGTGCCAGCAGCTTAGCGGTCACCACACTTTCGAACACTGAAGCTTTCTTT	CASSLAVTTLSNTEAFF
TRBV6-1	TRBJ2-1	-	-	TGTGCCAGCAGTGAACTAAACGAGCAGTTCTTC	CASSELNEQFF